This is a list of T cell receptor beta chains from one sample in a study of blood T cell repertoires in COVID-19. Generated by immunoSEQ multiplex PCR, the TCRdb table keeps only in-frame clones and is missing some. The sample includes about 200,000 clones, roughly 84% of them seen just once. Material for sequencing was peripheral blood. Receptors were obtained from a woman of 80 years or more with acute or convalescent COVID-19. The CDR3 runs from the conserved cysteine through the conserved F or W. Fields, in order: V gene, D gene, J gene, clone size, CDR3 protein, CDR3 DNA. A D gene is named only where the DNA matches it firmly. Size values are once, few and many counts, or a class for expanded clones, and some rows have none.

TRBV28	-	TRBJ2-5	-	CASLSRGGQETQYF	TGTGCCAGCCTTTCTCGAGGGGGCCAAGAGACCCAGTACTTC
TRBV14	TRBD1	TRBJ1-4	-	CASSPIAQGKLFF	TGTGCCAGCAGCCCAATCGCACAGGGGAAACTGTTTTTT
TRBV5-1	-	TRBJ2-3	-	CASSSGTPRDTQYF	TGCGCCAGCAGCTCCGGGACTCCGAGGGATACGCAGTATTTT
TRBV7-2	TRBD1	TRBJ1-2	-	CASSRGTGGLGYTF	TGTGCCAGCAGCCGCGGGACAGGAGGGCTTGGCTACACCTTC
TRBV5-1	-	TRBJ2-7	-	CASSFARRGEQYF	TGCGCCAGCAGCTTTGCGAGGCGGGGCGAGCAGTACTTC
TRBV5-1	-	TRBJ1-4	-	CASRREPTNEKLFF	TGCGCCAGCCGCCGGGAACCAACTAATGAAAAACTGTTTTTT
TRBV7-6	-	TRBJ2-5	-	CASSWMRGETQYF	TGTGCCAGCAGCTGGATGAGGGGGGAGACCCAGTACTTC
TRBV4-3	TRBD2	TRBJ2-3	few	CASSQVEGGTQYF	TGCGCCAGCAGCCAAGTAGAGGGAGGGACGCAGTATTTT
TRBV28	-	TRBJ1-1	few	CASSFPGYTEAFF	TGTGCCAGCAGTTTTCCCGGTTATACTGAAGCTTTCTTT
TRBV10-3	-	TRBJ1-2	-	CAIQGYYGYTF	TGTGCCATTCAGGGATACTATGGCTACACCTTC
TRBV2	-	TRBJ1-2	-	CASSFFRDTSSRDYGYTF	TGTGCCAGCAGTTTCTTTCGGGACACCTCCTCGCGGGACTATGGCTACACCTTC
TRBV30	-	TRBJ2-1	-	CAWEASGYNEQFF	TGTGCCTGGGAGGCGAGCGGCTACAATGAGCAGTTCTTC
TRBV7-3	-	TRBJ1-1	-	CASSLQALNTEAFF	TGTGCCAGCAGCTTACAGGCCTTGAACACTGAAGCTTTCTTT
TRBV5-8	TRBD1	TRBJ1-5	-	CASSPRTGPQPQHF	TGTGCCAGCAGCCCGAGGACAGGACCACAGCCCCAGCATTTT
TRBV18	-	TRBJ2-5	-	CASSPSAGPLQETQYF	TGTGCCAGCTCACCATCCGCAGGGCCTTTACAAGAGACCCAGTACTTC
TRBV7-2	-	TRBJ1-6	few	CASSLVSTGEYSPLHF	TGTGCCAGCAGCTTAGTCAGCACGGGAGAGTATTCACCCCTCCACTTT
TRBV27	TRBD1	TRBJ2-5	-	CASSFYRGEGTQYF	TGTGCCAGCAGTTTTTACAGGGGAGAGGGGACCCAGTACTTC
TRBV29-1	-	TRBJ1-1	-	CSVGDTEAFF	TGCAGCGTTGGAGACACTGAAGCTTTCTTT
TRBV19	-	TRBJ1-5	-	CASSIVPDTSRDQPQHF	TGTGCCAGTAGTATAGTTCCGGACACGTCGAGAGATCAGCCCCAGCATTTT
TRBV2	TRBD2	TRBJ2-5	-	CASSEYGLAGEETQYF	TGTGCCAGCAGTGAATACGGGCTAGCGGGAGAGGAGACCCAGTACTTC
TRBV4-2	-	TRBJ2-2	-	CASSQLDGIQDTGELFF	TGTGCCAGCAGCCAACTCGACGGGATCCAAGACACCGGGGAGCTGTTTTTT
TRBV28	-	TRBJ1-4	-	CASSSGGEGEKLFF	TGTGCCAGCAGTTCGGGGGGTGAGGGTGAAAAACTGTTTTTT
TRBV10-3	TRBD1	TRBJ1-1	-	CAITQGENTEAFF	TGTGCCATCACGCAGGGGGAGAACACTGAAGCTTTCTTT
TRBV19	-	TRBJ1-2	-	CASSLGTAPYGYTF	TGTGCCAGTAGCCTTGGGACTGCCCCCTATGGCTACACCTTC
TRBV19	TRBD1	TRBJ1-2	-	CASKQGQGHNYGYTF	TGTGCCAGTAAGCAGGGACAGGGGCATAACTATGGCTACACCTTC
TRBV20-1	-	TRBJ2-1	once	CSAHRAGEQFF	TGCAGTGCCCACCGAGCGGGTGAGCAGTTCTTC
TRBV6-5	TRBD1	TRBJ1-6	-	CASSYTTGWDSPLHF	TGTGCCAGCAGTTACACGACAGGGTGGGATTCACCCCTCCACTTT
TRBV4-3	TRBD2	TRBJ2-5	-	CASSVGTSGTTQYF	TGCGCCAGCAGTGTGGGGACTAGCGGTACAACCCAGTACTTC